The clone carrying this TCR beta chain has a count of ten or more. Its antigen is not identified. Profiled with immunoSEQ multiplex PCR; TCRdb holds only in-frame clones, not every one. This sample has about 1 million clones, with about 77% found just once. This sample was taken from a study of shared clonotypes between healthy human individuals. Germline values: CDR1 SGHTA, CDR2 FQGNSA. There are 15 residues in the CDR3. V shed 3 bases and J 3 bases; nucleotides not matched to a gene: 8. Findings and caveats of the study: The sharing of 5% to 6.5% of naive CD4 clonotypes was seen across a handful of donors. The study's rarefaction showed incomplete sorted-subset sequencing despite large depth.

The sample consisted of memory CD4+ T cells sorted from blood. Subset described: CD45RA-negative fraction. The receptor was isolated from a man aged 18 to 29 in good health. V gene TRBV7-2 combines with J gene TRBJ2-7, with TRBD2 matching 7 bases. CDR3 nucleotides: TGTGCCAGCAGCTTGGACGGGACTACCTTCTACGAGCAGTACTTC. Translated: CASSLDGTTFYEQYF.